This T cell receptor beta chain was sequenced during a study of vaccination effects on CD4 cells after COVID-19. Trimming shortened V by 5 bases and J by 2 bases, and 18 bases separated the two germline ends. Germline V gene data show CDR1 as LNHDA and CDR2 as SQIVND (reference sequence). This CDR3 spans 16 amino acids. The table lists this clone with a few counts. Its antigen is unidentified. Clones were sequenced by immunoSEQ multiplex PCR, and TCRdb holds only the in-frame ones, with some missing. This sample has 40,000 to 50,000 clones; about 70% occur once, and the top ten carry approximately 15%. Peptide-pool stimulation followed by sequencing identified expanded antigen-specific CD4+ clonotypes in the ViraFEST assay. CD4+ T cells were isolated after nine to ten days of culture. All study participants received two doses of BNT162b2 or mRNA-1273 vaccine. Culturing of about 2 million PBMC per well took place with approximately 10 IU/ml IL-2 and 10 ug/ml peptides.

The TCR comes from a human donor who received a COVID-19 vaccine. V usage is TRBV19 and J usage is TRBJ1-1; TRBD1 is a possible D gene (6 bases). Sequences were derived from CD4+ T cells from PBMCs cultured with HCoV-OC43 spike peptides, sampled after COVID-19 vaccination. Indicated subset: HCoV-OC43 spike overlapping peptide pool stimulation. The CDR3 is CASSPGHLKLNTEAFF. The CDR3 bases are TGTGCCAGTAGTCCGGGACACTTAAAGTTAAACACTGAAGCTTTCTTT.